This TCR beta chain was identified in a study of blood T cell repertoires in COVID-19. V gave up 4 bases and J gave up 7 bases; unmatched junction bases: 6. This CDR3 region has 16 residues. Germline V gene data show CDR1 as SGDLS and CDR2 as YYNGEE. Assay: immunoSEQ multiplex PCR; the TCRdb copy retains only in-frame clones and omits some. The sample has 53,000 or so clones, 70% to 90% seen once. The sequencing input was peripheral blood. The chain has TRBV9 and TRBJ1-6; 12 bases match TRBD1. This receptor was taken from a man aged 80 or over with acute or convalescent COVID-19. CDR3 sequence (DNA): TGTGCCAGCAGCACCGGGACAGGGGGCAGAAATTCACCCCTCCACTTT. It specifies CASSTGTGGRNSPLHF.